This T cell receptor beta chain was observed in a study of blood T cell repertoires in COVID-19. Across the study: Spain, Italy and the United States supplied samples that represented acute and convalescent COVID-19.

Germline loops: CDR1 LNHDA, CDR2 SQIVND (reference sequence). This CDR3 comprises 16 residues. V shed 4 bases and J shed 1 base, with 14 bases lying between them. Sequencing used immunoSEQ multiplex PCR; TCRdb keeps in-frame clones, though not all of them. The data hold more than 200,000 clones, with 80% to 85% observed a single time. The clonotype was recovered from a man in his fifties with active or convalescent COVID-19. The chain combines TRBV19 with TRBJ1-5; possibly TRBD1 for D (6 bases). Sequencing was performed on peripheral blood. Here the CDR3 reads CASSTWTASSNQPQHF. The DNA of the CDR3 is TGTGCCAGTAGTACGTGGACAGCTTCAAGCAATCAGCCCCAGCATTTT.